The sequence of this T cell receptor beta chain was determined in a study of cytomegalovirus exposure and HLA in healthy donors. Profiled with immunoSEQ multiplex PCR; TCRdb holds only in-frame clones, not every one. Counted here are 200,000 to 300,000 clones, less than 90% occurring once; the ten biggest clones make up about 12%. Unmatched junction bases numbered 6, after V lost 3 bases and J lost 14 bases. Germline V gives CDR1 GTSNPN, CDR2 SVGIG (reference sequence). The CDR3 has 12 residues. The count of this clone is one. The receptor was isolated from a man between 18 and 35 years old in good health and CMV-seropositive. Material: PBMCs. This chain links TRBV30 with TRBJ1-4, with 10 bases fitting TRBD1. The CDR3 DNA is TGTGCCTGGAGCACCCCGGGACAGGGGCTGTTTTTT. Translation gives CAWSTPGQGLFF.